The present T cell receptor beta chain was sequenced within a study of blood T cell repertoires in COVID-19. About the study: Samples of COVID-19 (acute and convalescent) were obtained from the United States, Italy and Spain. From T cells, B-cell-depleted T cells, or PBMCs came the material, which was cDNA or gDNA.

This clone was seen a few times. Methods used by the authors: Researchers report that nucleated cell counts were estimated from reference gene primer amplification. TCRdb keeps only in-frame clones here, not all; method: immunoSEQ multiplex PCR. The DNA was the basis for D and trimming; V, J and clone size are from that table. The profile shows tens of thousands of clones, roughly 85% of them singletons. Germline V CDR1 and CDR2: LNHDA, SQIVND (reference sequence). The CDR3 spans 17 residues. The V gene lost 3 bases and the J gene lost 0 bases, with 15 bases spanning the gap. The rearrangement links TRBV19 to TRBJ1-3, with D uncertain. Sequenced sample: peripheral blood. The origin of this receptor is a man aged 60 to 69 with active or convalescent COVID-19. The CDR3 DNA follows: TGTGCCAGTAGTATCCTTATCTTATCCAGCTCTGGAAACACCATATATTTT. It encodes CASSILILSSSGNTIYF.